The TCR beta chain described here comes from a study of T cells in narcolepsy. Study overall: Donors had narcolepsy type 1 or type 2, or were healthy controls.

Sequenced by immunoSEQ multiplex PCR; TCRdb stores in-frame clones only, minus some. Among fewer than 25,000 clones listed, 80% to 85% were seen once. There are a few counts of this clone. Its target is not known. In germline, CDR1 is SNHLY, CDR2 FYNNEI. The CDR3 length is 16 residues. Germline trimming cut 4 bases from V and 5 bases from J; bases unmatched to any gene: 4. Study-level results: HCRT-specific and TRIB2-specific autoreactive clonotypes appeared among same-patient CSF and blood CD4+ clonotypes. Some memory CD4+ repertoires had no autoreactive clone sequences. Reportedly, autoreactive clonotypes were serially detected in patients' blood but not controls'.

Sequencing was carried out using memory (CD45RA-) CD4+ T cells from blood. This chain joins TRBV2 and TRBJ2-3, with 15 bases that match TRBD2. The origin of this receptor is a human donor in good health. The CDR3 DNA follows: TGTGCCAGCAGTGCTGGACTAGCGGGGGGGAGAGATACGCAGTATTTT. The encoded protein is CASSAGLAGGRDTQYF. Together with reference TRBV2 and TRBJ2-3, the CDR3 gives the full variable domain: EPEVTQTPSHQVTQMGQEVILRCVPISNHLYFYWYRQILGQKVEFLVSFYNNEISEKSEIFDDQFSVERPDGSNFTLKIRSTKLEDSAMYFCASSAGLAGGRDTQYFGPGTRLTVL.